A single sample is the source of the 21 T cell receptor beta chains below, sequenced in a study of cytomegalovirus exposure and HLA in healthy donors. PCR involved 60 Vbeta and 13 Jbeta primers. Libraries were prepared by immunoSEQ multiplex PCR; TCRdb keeps only in-frame clonotypes and omits some of them. The sample includes 200,000 to 300,000 clones, about 81% seen only once; the top ten take 5% to 6.5%. What was sequenced was PBMCs. These receptors were collected from a woman between 35 and 50 years old in good health and CMV-seropositive.

The V gene is TRBV10-2, the J gene TRBJ1-3, with 10 bases matching TRBD1. Trimming cost V 3 bases and J 7 bases; bases outside gene matches: 3. Germline lookup yields CDR1 WSHSY and CDR2 SAAADI. The CDR3 covers 14 residues. CDR3: CASSDMGQGNTIYF. CDR3 bases: TGCGCCAGCAGTGACATGGGACAGGGGAACACCATATATTTT.

This clone is a singleton in its sample. The CDR3, as DNA: TGTGCCTGGAGCATGGGGACAGACTCTGGAAACACCATATATTTT. Protein sequence: CAWSMGTDSGNTIYF. This chain connects TRBV30 to TRBJ1-3; 7 bases agree with TRBD1. This CDR3 has 15 residues. Looked up from germline, CDR1 is GTSNPN and CDR2 is SVGIG (reference sequence). J gave up 0 bases and V 3 bases, and 5 bases lay outside the gene matches.

The V gene is TRBV4-3, the J gene TRBJ1-4; TRBD1 matches 10 bases. The CDR3 length is 15 residues. J gave up 6 bases and V 1 base, and 2 bases lay outside the gene matches. Germline V gene data show CDR1 as LGHNA and CDR2 as YSLEER. The CDR3 sequence is CASSQGTGGDEKLFF. In nucleotides, the CDR3 is TGCGCCAGCAGCCAAGGGACAGGGGGAGATGAAAAACTGTTTTTT.

V and J are TRBV27 and TRBJ1-2; 7 positions agree with TRBD1. Trimming removed 2 bases from V and 5 bases from J; junction bases left unmatched: 14. The CDR3 consists of 17 residues. Germline V gives CDR1 MNHEY, CDR2 SMNVEV (reference sequence). The CDR3 nucleotides are TGTGCCAGCAGTTTAAGTGGGACAGCCCTAGGGGTTTATGGCTACACCTTC. Protein product: CASSLSGTALGVYGYTF.

The CDR3 loop is CASTPGQGNEQFF. DNA of the CDR3: TGTGCCAGTACCCCGGGACAGGGAAATGAGCAGTTCTTC. This chain joins TRBV19 and TRBJ2-1; 9 bases align to TRBD1. The CDR3 length is 13 residues. Trimming took 7 bases from V and 7 from J; bases not matched to a gene: 5. Germline V lookup: CDR1 LNHDA, CDR2 SQIVND (reference sequence).

With respect to this clone: The sample has other DNA sequences that encode this CDR3 too. This chain joins TRBV30 and TRBJ1-2; D remains ambiguous. Germline CDR1 is GTSNPN and CDR2 is SVGIG (reference sequence). The V and J ends lost 3 bases and 1 base respectively, with 9 bases between them. The CDR3 runs 13 residues. This CDR3 is CAWSSSFNYGYTF. In DNA, the CDR3 is TGTGCCTGGAGCTCCAGTTTTAACTATGGCTACACCTTC.

V gene TRBV19 combines with J gene TRBJ1-1; tentative D call: TRBD1 (6 bases). With 7 bases removed from V and 8 bases from J, the gap between germline ends came to 20 bases. The CDR3 totals 14 residues. Germline-derived CDR1 and CDR2 are LNHDA and SQIVND (reference sequence). CDR3 sequence: CASTYGTRKREAFF. In nucleotides, the CDR3 is TGTGCCAGTACCTACGGGACAAGGAAGCGCGAAGCTTTCTTT. Combining the CDR3 with reference TRBV19 and TRBJ1-1 gives the whole variable domain DGGITQSPKYLFRKEGQNVTLSCEQNLNHDAMYWYRQDPGQGLRLIYYSQIVNDFQKGDIAEGYSVSREKKESFPLTVTSAQKNPTAFYLCASTYGTRKREAFFGQGTRLTVV.

This clone has a single count. The genes are TRBV6-1 and TRBJ2-7, with D possibly being TRBD1 (7 bases). CDR3 length: 17 residues. Trimming took 3 bases from V and 2 from J, leaving 20 bases between them. Germline V gene lookup returns CDR1 MNHNS and CDR2 SASEGT. CDR3: CASSDRGKPGQPYEQYF. CDR3 nucleotide sequence: TGTGCCAGCAGTGATCGGGGGAAACCGGGACAGCCCTACGAGCAGTACTTC.

This clone was detected once. The chain combines TRBV9 with TRBJ2-2; tentatively, D is TRBD2 (7 bases). V was cut by 4 bases and J by 5 bases, with 18 bases left in between. CDR1 and CDR2 (germline): SGDLS, YYNGEE. This CDR3 has 16 residues. CDR3 DNA sequence: TGTGCCAGCAGCTCACCGGGGGGCTCATGGACCGGGGAGCTGTTTTTT. Protein product: CASSSPGGSWTGELFF.

V gene TRBV30 combines with J gene TRBJ2-3; TRBD1 might be the D (6 bases). Germline V gives CDR1 GTSNPN, CDR2 SVGIG (reference sequence). The V end lost 4 bases, the J end lost 6 bases, and 17 bases lay between the germline ends. The CDR3 has 14 residues. The CDR3 nucleotides are TGTGCCTGGATGGGCCGTATTAGGGGGGATACGCAGTATTTT. This encodes CAWMGRIRGDTQYF.

Of note for this clone: A junction end diverges from the germline sequence, so it may reflect a read error. The chain carries TRBV29-1 and TRBJ1-2; the match to TRBD1 covers 9 bases. In germline, CDR1 is SQVTM, CDR2 ANQGSEA. The CDR3 sequence is 19 residues long. The CDR3: CSVEHLATPGDRESYSYTF. CDR3 coding DNA: TGCAGCGTTGAACATCTAGCCACCCCCGGGGACAGGGAAAGCTATAGCTACACCTTC.

As concerns this clone: This same CDR3 is encoded by further DNA sequences in the sample. This sequence joins TRBV9 and TRBJ2-3, with 7 nucleotides matching TRBD2. Trimming removed 2 bases from V and 2 bases from J; junction bases left unmatched: 20. The CDR3 totals 20 residues. The V gene's germline CDR1 is SGDLS and CDR2 YYNGEE. The CDR3 spells CASSVGSGTTGVIFTDTQYF. The CDR3 DNA reads as TGTGCCAGCAGCGTGGGATCGGGGACTACCGGTGTCATTTTCACAGATACGCAGTATTTT.

The genes are TRBV6-5 and TRBJ1-6; unclear D gene. Germline V gene sequence: CDR1 MNHEY, CDR2 SVGAGI. The CDR3 is 16 amino acids. Trimming left V 0 bases short and J 9 bases short, with 15 bases between. The CDR3 bases are TGTGCCAGCAGTTACTCGAATGGACGGCGGGGTTCACCCCTCCACTTT. Translation gives CASSYSNGRRGSPLHF.

The chain employs TRBV30 and TRBJ1-2; D is perhaps TRBD1 (5 bases). Germline CDR1 GTSNPN, CDR2 SVGIG (reference sequence). The CDR3 has 12 amino acids. V lost 8 bases and J 2 bases, leaving 12 bases between the germline ends. The CDR3 is CATSGLNYGYTF. In DNA form, the CDR3 reads TGTGCCACCTCGGGACTGAACTATGGCTACACCTTC.

This sequence joins TRBV7-9 and TRBJ1-4; possible D gene TRBD1, 5 bases. The CDR3 length is 17 residues. V was pared by 2 bases and J by 5 bases, with 18 bases between. Germline values: CDR1 SEHNR, CDR2 FQNEAQ (reference sequence). The chain's CDR3 is CASSLKPLDSPNEKLFF. In nucleotides, the CDR3 is TGTGCCAGCAGCTTAAAACCTCTTGACAGCCCAAATGAAAAACTGTTTTTT.

The chain joins TRBV29-1 to TRBJ1-1, with 10 bases that match TRBD1. Germline V gives CDR1 SQVTM, CDR2 ANQGSEA. The CDR3 sequence is 20 residues long. V gave up 8 bases and J gave up 4 bases; unmatched junction bases: 28. The CDR3 nucleotides are TGCAGCTCCGTAAGAATCCGTATTTGGGACAGGGGACGGATAAGCACTGAAGCTTTCTTT. Translation: CSSVRIRIWDRGRISTEAFF.

The rearrangement joins TRBV10-3 to TRBJ1-5, with a tentative D call TRBD1 (6 bases). The CDR3 is 17 amino acids. The V gene lost 6 bases and the J gene lost 2 bases, with 20 bases spanning the gap. Germline V gene lookup returns CDR1 ENHRY and CDR2 SYGVKD. Here the CDR3 DNA reads TGTGCCATCAGGACGGACAGAGATAGTTTTGGCAATCAGCCCCAGCATTTT. Protein: CAIRTDRDSFGNQPQHF.

This clone was found a few times. The V gene is TRBV6-6, the J gene TRBJ2-7, with D perhaps TRBD2 (5 bases). There are 14 residues in the CDR3. Germline CDR1 reads MNHNY; CDR2 reads SVGAGI (reference sequence). The V gene lost 6 bases and the J gene lost 2 bases, with 14 bases spanning the gap. CDR3 bases: TGTGCCAGCAGCCGAGGGCCGGATACCTACGAGCAGTACTTC. Encoded protein: CASSRGPDTYEQYF.

J is TRBJ2-7 and V is TRBV10-2, with 7 bases that match TRBD2. The CDR3 length is 14 residues. Germline CDR1 reads WSHSY; CDR2 reads SAAADI. With V trimmed by 4 bases and J by 3 bases, 6 bases remained unmatched. The CDR3 DNA sequence: TGCGCCAGCAGTGGTGCGGGAGAGGTCTACGAGCAGTACTTC. Its protein is CASSGAGEVYEQYF.

The chain couples TRBV9 to TRBJ2-1, with 12 bases lining up with TRBD2. Germline loops: CDR1 SGDLS, CDR2 YYNGEE. CDR3 length: 15 amino acids. Trimming removed 2 bases from V and 8 bases from J; junction bases left unmatched: 5. CDR3 bases: TGTGCCAGCAGCGTGAGACTAGCGGGAGATCATGAGCAGTTCTTC. Translation gives CASSVRLAGDHEQFF.

The chain couples TRBV14 to TRBJ2-1; 7 nucleotides line up with TRBD2. The junction had 3 bases not matched to a gene; V was cut back by 4 bases and J by 3 bases. Germline V gives CDR1 SGHDN, CDR2 FVKESK. The CDR3 covers 14 residues. CDR3 coding DNA: TGTGCCAGCAGCCGGGGGGGGTACTACAATGAGCAGTTCTTC. Translating it yields CASSRGGYYNEQFF.